The rows below give T cell receptor beta chains drawn from one sample of a study of tumor-infiltrating lymphocytes in primary liver carcinoma. TCRdb fed the multiplex PCR reads into MiXCR, producing one record per CDR3 protein. The top ten clones hold around 9.5% of a sample with 300,000 to 400,000 distinct CDR3 sequences, 50% to 70% of them seen once. The material sequenced was peripheral blood. These receptor sequences come from a man aged 35 to 55 with primary liver carcinoma and hepatitis B virus infection. CDR3s include the opening cysteine and the closing phenylalanine or tryptophan. A D gene is named only where the DNA matches it firmly. Clone size appears in some rows only: once, few, many, or a class for an expanded clone.

j_call | clone_size | d_call | v_call | cdr3_nt | cdr3_aa
TRBJ2-7 | many | NA | TRBV6-2/TRBV6-3 | TGTGCCAGCAGTTTGGGTTTGGGGCAGCAGTCCTACGAGCAGTACTTC | CASSLGLGQQSYEQYF
TRBJ1-5 | few | NA | TRBV7-9 | TGTGCCAGCAGCCCGAGGGGGGGCAATCAGCCCCAGCATTTT | CASSPRGGNQPQHF
TRBJ2-7 | NA | NA | TRBV6-1 | TGTGCCAGCAGTGCCCGGAGAGTACCTTCCTACGAGCAGTACTTC | CASSARRVPSYEQYF
TRBJ1-6 | many | NA | TRBV12-3/TRBV12-4 | TGTGCCAGCAGTTTAGGGGGGAAGAGTTCACCCCTCCACTTT | CASSLGGKSSPLHF
TRBJ1-5 | many | TRBD1 | TRBV12-3/TRBV12-4 | TGTGCCAGCAGTTCCACCGGGACAGAAGTCAATCAGCCCCAGCATTTT | CASSSTGTEVNQPQHF
TRBJ2-5 | NA | NA | TRBV11-2 | TGTGCCAGCAGCCCCCCAAGACAGAGGCGGGAGACCCAGTACTTC | CASSPPRQRRETQYF
TRBJ2-7 | few | NA | TRBV5-6 | TGTGCCAGCAGCTTGTTGGGGATTCTTGAGCAGTACTTC | CASSLLGILEQYF
TRBJ1-6 | many | NA | TRBV4-2 | TGTGCCAGCAGCCAAGACGGAAGGGTAGGACATAATTCACCCCTCCACTTT | CASSQDGRVGHNSPLHF
TRBJ2-4 | NA | TRBD2 | TRBV7-9 | TGTGCCTGTAGCTTGGCGGGAGCGGCCAAAAACATTCAGTACTTC | CACSLAGAAKNIQYF
TRBJ1-2 | many | TRBD1 | TRBV4-3 | TGCGCCAGCAGCCAAGGGTTACAGGGGACCTATGGCTACACCTTC | CASSQGLQGTYGYTF
TRBJ1-3 | NA | NA | TRBV10-3 | TGTGCCATCAGACCCACCGGCGGGCAGTCTGGAGACACCATATATTTT | CAIRPTGGQSGDTIYF
TRBJ2-5 | NA | TRBD1 | TRBV5-4 | TGTACCAGCAGCTTGACAGGGGGCGAGACCCAGTACTTC | CTSSLTGGETQYF
TRBJ2-1 | many | TRBD1 | TRBV5-4 | TGTGCCAGCATCCAAGACAAGGGGGCTTCCTACAATGAGCAGTTCTTC | CASIQDKGASYNEQFF
TRBJ1-1 | many | TRBD1 | TRBV6-1 | TGTGCCAGCAGTGAAGGAGTCAGGGGGATGGGGACTGAAGCTTTCTTT | CASSEGVRGMGTEAFF
TRBJ1-6 | NA | NA | TRBV30 | TGTGCCTGGAGCGAAAATTCACCCCTCCACTTT | CAWSENSPLHF
TRBJ1-1 | NA | NA | TRBV5-1 | TGCGCCAGCAGCTCTCAGGGGAGGGAGAACACTGAAGTTTTCTTT | CASSSQGRENTEVFF
TRBJ2-1 | NA | NA | TRBV7-9 | TGTACCAGCAGAAACAATGAGCAGTTCTTC | CTSRNNEQFF
TRBJ2-1 | many | TRBD1 | TRBV29-1 | TGCAGCGTTGAAGATCGTAGGGGACAGGGATACAATGAGCAGTTCTTC | CSVEDRRGQGYNEQFF
TRBJ2-7 | many | NA | TRBV6-6 | TGTGCCAGCAGTTTCGGGAGCTCCTACGAGCAGTACTTC | CASSFGSSYEQYF
TRBJ2-6 | once | NA | TRBV6-5 | TGTGCCAGCAGTCGGACGGCCGACGGGGTCAACGTCCTGACTTTC | CASSRTADGVNVLTF
TRBJ2-3 | NA | NA | TRBV5-5 | TGTGCCAGCAGCTTGTATCGACAAACTAGCACAGATACGCAGTATTTT | CASSLYRQTSTDTQYF
TRBJ2-2 | few | NA | TRBV5-1 | TGCGCCAGCAGCTTGGACAGGACGAACACCGGGGAGCTGTTTTTT | CASSLDRTNTGELFF
TRBJ2-7 | few | TRBD2 | TRBV11-2 | TGTGCCAGCAGCTCGTTAGCGGGAGCGAGCCTCGAACAGTACTTC | CASSSLAGASLEQYF
TRBJ2-5 | NA | TRBD1 | TRBV4-2 | TGTGTCAGCAGCCAAGAAGACAGGGGGGGCGAGACCCAGTACTTC | CVSSQEDRGGETQYF
TRBJ2-2 | NA | NA | TRBV5-4 | TGTGCCAGCAGCTTGGACAGGAGGAGCACCGGGGAGCTGTTTTTT | CASSLDRRSTGELFF
TRBJ2-1 | NA | NA | TRBV12-3/TRBV12-4 | TGTGCCAGCAGTTCCCTAGTGGGAGATCATGAGCAGTTCTTC | CASSSLVGDHEQFF
TRBJ2-7 | NA | NA | TRBV5-1 | TGCGCCAGGAGCACCGCACCAGGGGAGCAGTACTTC | CARSTAPGEQYF
TRBJ2-3 | NA | NA | TRBV5-1 | TGCGCCAGCAGCTTGGGCGACCTTAGCACAGATACGCAGTATTTT | CASSLGDLSTDTQYF
TRBJ1-2 | NA | NA | TRBV11-2 | TGCGCCAGCAGCTTAGCGACGGGGGGCGATGGCTACACCTTC | CASSLATGGDGYTF
TRBJ1-1 | NA | NA | TRBV6-1 | TGTGCCAGCAATGGGGCCGGACACACTGAAGCTTTCTTT | CASNGAGHTEAFF
TRBJ2-7 | NA | NA | TRBV6-1 | TGTGCCAGCAGTGAAGCACGGGGGAGACTAACGGTCTACGAGCAGTACTTC | CASSEARGRLTVYEQYF
TRBJ2-1 | many | NA | TRBV4-3 | TGCGCCAGCAGCCAGGGGAGCGGACCTTACAATGAGCAGTTCTTC | CASSQGSGPYNEQFF
TRBJ2-2 | NA | NA | TRBV2 | TGTGCCAGCAGCCGGGACTCCCTGTACACCGGGGAGCTGTTTTTT | CASSRDSLYTGELFF
TRBJ2-2 | few | TRBD2 | TRBV10-2 | TGCGCCAGCAGTGAACTGGGGACTAGCGGGGCGAACACCGGGGAGCTGTTTTTT | CASSELGTSGANTGELFF
TRBJ2-4 | NA | TRBD2 | TRBV4-3 | TGCGCCAGCAGCCAAGACCCGGGACTAGCGGGGCGTCCCAAAAGCATTCAGTACTTC | CASSQDPGLAGRPKSIQYF
TRBJ1-6 | many | NA | TRBV14 | TGTGCCAGCAGCTGGACCGGGGTCTCCCTCCACTTT | CASSWTGVSLHF
TRBJ1-5 | NA | NA | TRBV6-5 | TGTGCTAGCAGTCACTCTTGGGGCCAAATTCAGCCCCAGCATTTT | CASSHSWGQIQPQHF
TRBJ2-3 | NA | NA | TRBV12-5 | TGTGCTAGTGGTTTGGGGCAGGGCGGCACAGATACGCAGTGTTTT | CASGLGQGGTDTQCF
TRBJ2-5 | few | TRBD2 | TRBV14 | TGTGCCAGCAGCCATGGACTAGCGAGAGAGACCCAGTACTTC | CASSHGLARETQYF
TRBJ2-5 | NA | TRBD1 | TRBV6-6 | TGCGCCAGCAGTATCCGGGACAGGGGTACCCAAGAGGCCCAGTACTTC | CASSIRDRGTQEAQYF
TRBJ2-1 | NA | NA | TRBV6-1 | TGTGCCAGCAGTGAAAGGGCTAGCGTAGGTTACAATGAGCAGTTCTTC | CASSERASVGYNEQFF
TRBJ2-5 | many | NA | TRBV6-1 | TGTGCTTTTCGGAGGGGGGAGACCCAGTACTTC | CAFRRGETQYF
TRBJ2-7 | NA | TRBD1 | TRBV6-5 | TGTGCCAGCAGCTCCAACCCTAGACAGGGGCTCTACGAGCAGTATTTC | CASSSNPRQGLYEQYF